These 25 T cell receptor beta chains originate from one sample sequenced in a study of CD8 T cells in Susac syndrome. RNA amounts of about 0.5 to 1 ug underwent reverse transcription with random hexamers. TCRdb recomputed calls from the immunoSEQ multiplex PCR reads with MiXCR, one row per CDR3 protein. The sample carries a few hundred thousand distinct CDR3 sequences, nearly 97% recorded once. Sample: CD4+ T cells from PBMCs. The origin of the receptors is a human donor with multiple sclerosis.

The chain has TRBV30 and TRBJ2-1; possibly TRBD1 for D (5 bases). Trimming removed 1 base at V and 7 bases at J, with 11 bases between. Germline-derived CDR1 and CDR2 are GTSNPN and SVGIG (reference sequence). The length of the CDR3 is 13 residues. As DNA, the CDR3 is TGTGCCTGGAGTGGACAGTTGAAGAATGAGCAGTTCTTC. Protein product: CAWSGQLKNEQFF.

V gene TRBV7-2 combines with J gene TRBJ2-7; 9 nucleotides line up with TRBD1. The CDR3 length is 14 residues. Trimming at V came to 2 bases and at J to 4 bases, leaving 3 bases not matched to a gene. Germline values: CDR1 SGHTA, CDR2 FQGNSA. The CDR3 DNA reads as TGTGCCAGCAGCTTATCGACAGGGGGTTACGAGCAGTACTTC. This sequence encodes CASSLSTGGYEQYF.

This clonotype was counted once. The V and J genes are TRBV5-6 and TRBJ2-5; 9 bases align to TRBD2. From germline, CDR1 is SGHDT and CDR2 YYEEEE. The CDR3 contains 16 residues. J lost 2 bases, V lost 0 bases, and 5 bases had no gene match. The CDR3 sequence is CASSLAPSGTQETQYF. DNA for the CDR3: TGTGCCAGCAGCTTGGCCCCTAGCGGGACACAAGAGACCCAGTACTTC.

The chain links TRBV9 to TRBJ2-1; D is perhaps TRBD2 (6 bases). CDR3 size: 16 residues. Germline lookup yields CDR1 SGDLS and CDR2 YYNGEE. V shed 0 bases and J shed 5 bases, with 15 bases lying between them. In DNA, the CDR3 is TGTGCCAGCAGCGTAGCGCCTAGCGAGACCGACAATGAGCAGTTCTTC. Protein: CASSVAPSETDNEQFF.

This clonotype turned up a few times. The chain is built from TRBV14 and TRBJ2-6; the D is unclear. CDR1 SGHDN and CDR2 FVKESK come from the germline V gene. The CDR3 is 14 residues long. V gave up 1 base and J gave up 4 bases, with 5 bases separating them. CDR3 sequence: CASSQANGANVLTF. For the CDR3, the DNA is TGTGCCAGCAGCCAAGCTAACGGGGCCAACGTCCTGACTTTC.

CDR3: CASSPGDRGDYGYTF. The CDR3 nucleotides are TGCGCCAGCAGTCCCGGGGACAGGGGAGACTATGGCTACACCTTC. The chain employs TRBV23-1 and TRBJ1-2; TRBD1 aligns across 10 bases. TRBV23-1 is an open reading frame, and its role is uncertain. Trimming at V came to 4 bases and at J to 3 bases, leaving 5 bases not matched to a gene. The CDR3 contains 15 residues.

The J gene is TRBJ2-1, the V gene TRBV7-2; no clear D. Trimming pared 1 base from V and 9 bases from J, leaving 10 bases between. Germline loops: CDR1 SGHTA, CDR2 FQGNSA. The CDR3 covers 13 residues. CDR3 in amino acids: CASSLGERPEQFF. The DNA of the CDR3 is TGTGCCAGCAGCTTAGGTGAGCGTCCTGAGCAGTTCTTC.

This chain joins TRBV12-3 or TRBV12-4 and TRBJ1-6; D is perhaps TRBD1 (5 bases). Trimming removed 7 bases at V and 3 bases at J, with 13 bases between. The CDR3 is 15 residues long. The CDR3 DNA reads as TGTGCCAGCACCCCCGGGGCCCTCTATAATTCACCCCTCCACTTT. It codes for CASTPGALYNSPLHF.

This clonotype was seen a single time. The V and J genes are TRBV29-1 and TRBJ1-4; 7 positions match TRBD1. Trimming at V came to 7 bases and at J to 4 bases, leaving 6 bases not matched to a gene. CDR1 SQVTM and CDR2 ANQGSEA come from the germline V gene. This CDR3 is 13 amino acids long. CDR3 residues: CSASGTVNEKLFF. The CDR3 region has the DNA TGCAGCGCATCCGGGACAGTTAATGAAAAACTGTTTTTT.

The V gene is TRBV6-5, the J gene TRBJ2-7, with D unresolved. Germline CDR1 is MNHEY and CDR2 is SVGAGI. Between the trimmed V and J ends, which lost 7 bases and 5 bases, there was a span of 12 bases. The CDR3 is 12 amino acids. CDR3 sequence (DNA): TGTGCCAGCACCGCTTTTGGTGACGAGCAGTACTTC. Encoded protein: CASTAFGDEQYF.

The V and J genes are TRBV20-1 and TRBJ2-5; D is unclear. V lost 7 bases and J 1 base, leaving 13 bases between the germline ends. Germline V gene lookup returns CDR1 DFQATT and CDR2 SNEGSKA (reference sequence). This CDR3 has 13 residues. The CDR3 here is CSGALVGQETQYF. The DNA of the CDR3 is TGCAGTGGCGCTCTGGTGGGCCAAGAGACCCAGTACTTC.

This rearrangement joins TRBV15 to TRBJ1-2, with a weak D call TRBD1 (6 bases). Germline CDR1 LNHNV, CDR2 YYDKDF (reference sequence). This CDR3 contains 13 residues. Between the trimmed V and J ends, which lost 7 bases and 7 bases, there was a span of 16 bases. The CDR3 loop is CATKTEGRGGYTF. CDR3 coding DNA: TGTGCCACCAAGACGGAAGGCAGGGGTGGCTACACCTTC.

V is TRBV20-1 and J is TRBJ1-4, with no clear D. CDR3 length: 13 residues. V was trimmed by 4 bases and J by 4 bases, leaving 10 bases between them. The germline V gene encodes CDR1 DFQATT and CDR2 SNEGSKA (reference sequence). The CDR3 sequence: CSANRDVNEKLFF. CDR3 in DNA: TGCAGTGCTAACCGGGATGTTAATGAAAAACTGTTTTTT.

The chain carries TRBV23-1 and TRBJ2-1; D unclear. TRBV23-1 is sorted into the ORF group, with uncertain function. Trimming stripped 0 bases from V and 8 bases from J, with 17 bases between. The CDR3 is 16 amino acids. The CDR3 coding sequence is TGCGCCAGCAGTCAATCGGCAGCATCCCTGGCCGATGAGCAGTTCTTC. This encodes CASSQSAASLADEQFF.

The genes are TRBV9 and TRBJ1-5; D might be TRBD1 (5 bases). Germline V gene lookup returns CDR1 SGDLS and CDR2 YYNGEE. The CDR3 spans 12 residues. Trimming took off 7 bases at V and 1 base at J, with 6 bases between the two ends. CDR3: CASGASNQPQHF. The CDR3 region has the DNA TGTGCCAGCGGGGCCAGCAATCAGCCCCAGCATTTT.

The chain carries TRBV19 and TRBJ2-7; 12 bases fit TRBD2. V shed 8 bases, J shed 0 bases, and the junction held 5 bases outside the gene matches. Germline V gene lookup returns CDR1 LNHDA and CDR2 SQIVND (reference sequence). The CDR3 consists of 15 residues. CDR3 protein: CASRTSGKSSYEQYF. CDR3 bases: TGTGCCAGTCGGACTAGCGGGAAAAGCTCCTACGAGCAGTACTTC.

The V call is TRBV25-1, the J call TRBJ2-7; D gene ambiguous. Germline V gives CDR1 MGHDK, CDR2 SYGVNS. The V end was cut by 2 bases, the J end by 0 bases, with 11 bases between. CDR3 length: 15 amino acids. The CDR3 DNA reads TGTGCCAGCAGTGAAGGACCTCCGCGCTCCTACGAGCAGTACTTC. Its protein product is CASSEGPPRSYEQYF.

The chain carries TRBV20-1 and TRBJ1-1; D call uncertain. This CDR3 spans 13 amino acids. The germline V gene encodes CDR1 DFQATT and CDR2 SNEGSKA (reference sequence). Trimming left V 0 bases short and J 5 bases short, with 10 bases between. Here the CDR3 DNA reads TGCAGTGCTAGAGATACACGGCGAACTGAAGCTTTCTTT. It codes for CSARDTRRTEAFF.

The CDR3 reads CASSQEAAGVGKNIQYF. The CDR3 DNA reads as TGTGCCAGCAGCCAAGAGGCGGCAGGGGTTGGCAAAAACATTCAGTACTTC. This chain connects TRBV4-2 to TRBJ2-4; D might be TRBD1 (6 bases). V was cut by 0 bases and J by 3 bases, with 15 bases left in between. Germline V gives CDR1 LGHNA, CDR2 YNFKEQ. CDR3 length: 17 amino acids.

V is TRBV11-1 and J is TRBJ2-1; 9 bases are a match to TRBD1. The germline V gene encodes CDR1 SGHAT and CDR2 FQDESV (reference sequence). The CDR3 totals 13 residues. V was clipped by 6 bases and J by 9 bases; unmatched bases: 6. DNA of the CDR3: TGTGCCAGCAGGTCGGGACAGGGACTTGAGCAGTTCTTC. Protein sequence: CASRSGQGLEQFF.

This chain connects TRBV3-1 to TRBJ1-1; no firm D call. Trimming pared 5 bases from V and 8 bases from J, leaving 12 bases between. The CDR3 covers 12 residues. Germline CDR1 and CDR2: LGHDT and YNNKEL (reference sequence). The CDR3 nucleotides read TGTGCCAGCAGCTCCCCGCCGGGAGAAGCTTTCTTT. Protein: CASSSPPGEAFF.

This clonotype has a single count. This rearrangement joins TRBV29-1 to TRBJ2-1, with D maybe TRBD2 (7 bases). Trimming took off 7 bases at V and 9 bases at J, with 19 bases between the two ends. The length of the CDR3 is 13 residues. Looked up from germline, CDR1 is SQVTM and CDR2 is ANQGSEA. The CDR3 sequence is CSAGTGRGGEQFF. The DNA of the CDR3 is TGCAGCGCCGGCACGGGAAGGGGGGGTGAGCAGTTCTTC.

The V call is TRBV5-1, the J call TRBJ2-2; 7 bases line up with TRBD2. The V gene's germline CDR1 is SGHRS and CDR2 YFSETQ. V trimming: 0 bases; J trimming: 7 bases; junction bases outside the gene matches: 3. The CDR3 runs to 14 residues. DNA for the CDR3: TGCGCCAGCAGCTTGGCCCTAGCGGACGGGGAGCTGTTTTTT. Translated, it gives CASSLALADGELFF.

The J gene is TRBJ2-2, the V gene TRBV6-6; D might be TRBD1 (6 bases). From germline, CDR1 is MNHNY and CDR2 SVGAGI (reference sequence). This CDR3 contains 15 residues. V was clipped by 4 bases and J by 4 bases, with 13 bases between them. Here the CDR3 DNA reads TGTGCCAGCAGTTCCGCAGGGGTTATCACCGGGGAGCTGTTTTTT. It translates to CASSSAGVITGELFF.

The chain recombines TRBV2 with TRBJ2-5; TRBD2 is a possible D gene (7 bases). This CDR3 has 15 amino acids. CDR1 SNHLY and CDR2 FYNNEI come from the germline V gene. Deletions cut 6 bases from V and 7 bases from J, with 21 bases between. The CDR3 coding sequence is TGTGCCAGCAGCGGGGGGCTAGCGAGGATGGGGACCCAGTACTTC. Its translation: CASSGGLARMGTQYF.